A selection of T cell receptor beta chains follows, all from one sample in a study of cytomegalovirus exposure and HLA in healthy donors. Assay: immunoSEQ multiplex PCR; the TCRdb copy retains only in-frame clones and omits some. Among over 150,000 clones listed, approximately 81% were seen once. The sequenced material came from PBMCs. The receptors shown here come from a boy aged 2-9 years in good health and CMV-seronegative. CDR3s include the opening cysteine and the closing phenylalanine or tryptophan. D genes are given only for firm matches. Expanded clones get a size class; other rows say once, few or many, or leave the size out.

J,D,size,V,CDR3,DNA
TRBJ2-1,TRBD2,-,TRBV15,CATSREKIGAGDPCEQFF,TGTGCCACCAGCAGAGAAAAAATAGGAGCGGGAGACCCCTGTGAGCAGTTCTTC
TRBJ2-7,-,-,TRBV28,CASSSTESSYEQYF,TGTGCCAGCAGTTCGACAGAATCCTCCTACGAGCAGTACTTC
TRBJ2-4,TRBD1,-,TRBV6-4,CASSDSGQVCDIQYF,TGTGCCAGCAGTGACTCGGGACAGGTCTGCGACATTCAGTACTTC
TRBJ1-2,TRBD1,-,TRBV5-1,CASSDGQGATGYTF,TGCGCCAGCTCGGACGGACAGGGGGCGACTGGCTACACCTTC
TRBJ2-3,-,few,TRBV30,CAWSSHPGTDTQYF,TGTGCCTGGAGTAGCCATCCTGGCACAGATACGCAGTATTTT
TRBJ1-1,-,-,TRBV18,CASSLSGVGNTEAFF,TGTGCCAGCTCTCTTTCCGGGGTGGGGAACACTGAAGCTTTCTTT
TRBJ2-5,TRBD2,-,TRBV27,CASGGIQETQYF,TGTGCCTCGGGAGGGATCCAAGAGACCCAGTACTTC
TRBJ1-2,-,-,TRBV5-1,CASSTINTGSGYTF,TGCGCCAGCAGCACCATAAATACAGGTTCGGGCTACACCTTC
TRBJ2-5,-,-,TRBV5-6,CASSFMADFKTQYF,TGTGCCAGCAGCTTCATGGCTGACTTCAAGACCCAGTACTTC
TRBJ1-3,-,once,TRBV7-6,CASSLGRGTSGNTIYF,TGTGCCAGCAGCTTAGGGAGGGGAACCTCTGGAAACACCATATATTTT
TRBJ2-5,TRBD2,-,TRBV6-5,CASSGSGRETQYF,TGTGCCAGCAGTGGTAGCGGGAGAGAGACCCAGTACTTC
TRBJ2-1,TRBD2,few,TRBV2,CASSEILAGAREQFF,TGTGCCAGCAGTGAAATACTAGCGGGGGCTAGAGAGCAGTTCTTC
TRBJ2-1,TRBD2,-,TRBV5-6,CASGPRTSGSSYEQFF,TGTGCCAGCGGTCCCAGAACCAGCGGGAGTTCGTATGAGCAGTTCTTC
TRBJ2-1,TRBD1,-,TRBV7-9,CATGQGPPSSYNEQFF,TGTGCCACGGGACAGGGGCCCCCGAGCTCCTACAATGAGCAGTTCTTC
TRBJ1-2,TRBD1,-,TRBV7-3,CASSLEGAGYTF,TGTGCCAGCAGCTTAGAGGGGGCTGGCTACACCTTC
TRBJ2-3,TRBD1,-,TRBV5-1,CASSLEGQGTDTQYF,TGCGCCAGCAGCTTGGAGGGACAGGGGACAGATACGCAGTATTTT
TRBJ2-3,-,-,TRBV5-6,CASSRPRQGWTDTQYF,TGTGCCAGCAGCCGACCTCGGCAGGGGTGGACAGATACGCAGTATTTT
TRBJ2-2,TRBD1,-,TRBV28,CASSSGQGAVGELFF,TGTGCCAGCAGTTCCGGACAGGGGGCTGTCGGGGAGCTGTTTTTT
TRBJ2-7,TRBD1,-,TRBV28,CASSPPGQGASGYEQYF,TGTGCCAGCAGCCCACCGGGACAGGGGGCCTCCGGCTACGAGCAGTACTTC
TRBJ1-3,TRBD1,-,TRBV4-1,CASSQDLVWDRGTESGNTIYF,TGCGCCAGCAGCCAAGATCTTGTTTGGGACAGGGGCACAGAGTCTGGAAACACCATATATTTT
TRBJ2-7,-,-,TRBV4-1,CASSRLFWGGGRNYEQYF,TGCGCCAGCAGCCGCCTTTTCTGGGGAGGGGGGCGAAACTACGAGCAGTACTTC
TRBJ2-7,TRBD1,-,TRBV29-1,CSVEGQGDEQYF,TGCAGCGTTGAAGGACAGGGTGACGAGCAGTACTTC
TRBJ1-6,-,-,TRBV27,CASRSIEVHNSPLHF,TGTGCCAGCAGGTCCATCGAGGTGCATAATTCACCCCTCCACTTT